Below, 21 T cell receptor beta chains from the same sample are listed, as sequenced in a study of CD8 T cells in ankylosing spondylitis. Study-wide results and caveats: A TCR beta motif made of roughly eight highly homologous variants seemed typical of ankylosing spondylitis blood.

These receptors have no known antigen. MiXCR, applied by TCRdb to the 5' RACE reads, yields one record per CDR3 protein. Among around 480,000 distinct CDR3 sequences listed, 15% to 20% were seen once. The specimen was blood, either unsorted or a sorted T cell fraction (not recorded which). The receptors here all came from a male donor with ankylosing spondylitis.

In this sample, this clonotype turned up a few times. The rearrangement uses TRBV6-5 and TRBJ2-1, with D maybe TRBD1 (6 bases). The CDR3 consists of 14 residues. The germline gives CDR1 MNHEY, CDR2 SVGAGI. V lost 4 bases and J 6 bases, leaving 13 bases between the germline ends. The CDR3 coding sequence is TGTGCCAGCAGTTCAATGGACAGTTCCAATGAGCAGTTCTTC. It yields the protein CASSSMDSSNEQFF.

This clonotype was detected a few times. The chain uses TRBV5-1 and TRBJ2-7; 8 bases are shared with TRBD2. CDR1 is SGHRS, CDR2 YFSETQ, per germline. The J segment lost 0 bases and the V segment lost 4 bases, leaving 15 bases of the junction unmatched. The CDR3 has 18 residues. CDR3 sequence reads: CASSGTSGLAGSSYEQYF. The CDR3, as DNA: TGCGCCAGCAGCGGCACGTCCGGTTTAGCGGGGTCCTCCTACGAGCAGTACTTC.

The chain recombines TRBV5-6 with TRBJ2-7; tentatively, D is TRBD2 (6 bases). The CDR3 loop spans 15 amino acids. V gave up 0 bases and J gave up 4 bases, with 14 bases separating them. Per germline, CDR1 SGHDT and CDR2 YYEEEE. The CDR3 region has the DNA TGTGCCAGCAGCTTGGTCGGGCGGGGAGCGTACGAGCAGTACTTC. Protein product: CASSLVGRGAYEQYF.

This clonotype was recorded a few times. The chain joins TRBV7-9 to TRBJ2-1, with 13 bases fitting TRBD2. Germline-derived CDR1 and CDR2 are SEHNR and FQNEAQ (reference sequence). The CDR3 contains 17 residues. The V and J ends lost 1 base and 8 bases, in that order; junction bases with no gene match: 8. CDR3 loop: CASSLDPGLAGLDEQFF. As DNA, the CDR3 is TGTGCCAGCAGCTTAGATCCGGGACTAGCGGGGTTGGATGAGCAGTTCTTC.

This clonotype was seen only a few times. The chain uses TRBV12-3 or TRBV12-4 and TRBJ1-6; D remains unclear. There are 15 residues in the CDR3. Trimming pared 2 bases from V and 7 bases from J, leaving 12 bases between. The CDR3 sequence is CASSLSGRTNSPLHF. The DNA of the CDR3 is TGTGCCAGCAGTTTATCAGGCAGAACCAATTCACCCCTCCACTTT.

This sequence joins TRBV18 and TRBJ2-7, with D perhaps assigned TRBD1 or TRBD2 (5 bases each). CDR1 is KGHSH and CDR2 is LQKENI in the germline V gene. This CDR3 region has 15 residues. V lost 3 bases, J lost 1 base, and 13 bases lay in between. The CDR3, as DNA: TGTGCCAGCTCACCGTCCGGGACCGTATCCTACGAGCAGTACTTC. As protein: CASSPSGTVSYEQYF.

A few counts support this clonotype. V gene TRBV24-1 combines with J gene TRBJ1-5; D is undetermined. The CDR3 has 16 amino acids. CDR1 KGHDR and CDR2 SFDVKD come from the germline V gene. V gave up 4 bases and J gave up 0 bases, with 12 bases separating them. The CDR3 DNA follows: TGTGCCACCAGTGAGAACGTATACAATAGCAATCAGCCCCAGCATTTT. Amino acid sequence: CATSENVYNSNQPQHF.

This clonotype was detected only once. The rearrangement links TRBV30 to TRBJ1-3; D is ambiguous. Trimming left V 8 bases short and J 4 bases short, with 12 bases between. CDR3 length: 12 amino acids. Germline V CDR1 and CDR2: GTSNPN, SVGIG (reference sequence). The CDR3 region has the DNA TGTGCCGTGGCCCCCCCAGGAAACACCATATATTTT. Its protein product is CAVAPPGNTIYF.

There are a few counts of this clonotype. V usage is TRBV5-6 and J usage is TRBJ2-2; D remains unclear. Germline CDR1 is SGHDT and CDR2 is YYEEEE. The V gene lost 1 base and the J gene lost 4 bases, with 8 bases spanning the gap. CDR3 size: 14 residues. The CDR3 DNA is TGTGCCAGCAGCTTGATTTTCATCACCGGGGAGCTGTTTTTT. Encoded protein: CASSLIFITGELFF. Full variable domain (missing parts from reference TRBV5-6 and TRBJ2-2): DAGVTQSPTHLIKTRGQQVTLRCSPKSGHDTVSWYQQALGQGPQFIFQYYEEEERQRGNFPDRFSGHQFPNYSSELNVNALLLGDSALYLCASSLIFITGELFFGEGSRLTVL.

The rearrangement links TRBV5-6 to TRBJ1-4; 7 bases map to TRBD1. With 5 bases clipped from V and 12 bases from J, the junction kept 10 bases outside the gene matches. CDR3 size: 13 residues. Germline-derived CDR1 and CDR2 are SGHDT and YYEEEE. The DNA of the CDR3 is TGTGCCAGCAGACGGGATTCCAGGGGGGAACTGTTTTTT. It codes for CASRRDSRGELFF.

The genes are TRBV4-2 and TRBJ2-7; the D gene is possibly TRBD2 (5 bases). V shed 3 bases and J shed 3 bases, with 15 bases lying between them. The CDR3 length is 15 residues. CDR1 LGHNA and CDR2 YNFKEQ come from the germline V gene. The CDR3 is CASSHPEVGIYEQYF. For the CDR3, the DNA is TGTGCCAGCAGCCATCCCGAGGTCGGGATCTACGAGCAGTACTTC.

This clonotype was counted only a few times. The chain has TRBV6-1 and TRBJ1-2; weak D call: TRBD1 (5 bases). Between the trimmed V and J ends, which lost 1 base and 4 bases, there was a span of 13 bases. Germline-derived CDR1 and CDR2 are MNHNS and SASEGT. The CDR3 runs to 15 residues. In DNA, the CDR3 is TGTGCCAGCAGTGAAGGGGAGGGGATGGGCTATGGCTACACCTTC. Its translation is CASSEGEGMGYGYTF.

This clonotype was counted at least ten times. The chain combines TRBV20-1 with TRBJ1-1; D is undetermined. Germline CDR1 and CDR2: DFQATT and SNEGSKA (reference sequence). The CDR3 spans 12 residues. Trimming stripped 5 bases from V and 1 base from J, with 8 bases between. CDR3 bases: TGCAGTGCTCGACGGTCGAACACTGAAGCTTTCTTT. It yields the protein CSARRSNTEAFF.

In this sample, this clonotype turned up a few times. The chain recombines TRBV28 with TRBJ2-5, with 13 bases fitting TRBD2. The CDR3 runs 15 residues. The germline V gene encodes CDR1 MDHEN and CDR2 SYDVKM. V lost 9 bases to trimming and J lost 3 bases; unmatched junction nucleotides: 7. The CDR3 bases are TGTGCCAGTACTAGGACTAGCGGGAGTAAAGAGACCCAGTACTTC. It specifies CASTRTSGSKETQYF. Full variable domain (rest looked up from reference TRBV28 and TRBJ2-5): DVKVTQSSRYLVKRTGEKVFLECVQDMDHENMFWYRQDPGLGLRLIYFSYDVKMKEKGDIPEGYSVSREKKERFSLILESASTNQTSMYLCASTRTSGSKETQYFGPGTRLLVL.

The count of this clonotype is one. The J gene is TRBJ1-2, the V gene TRBV19; 10 bases line up with TRBD1. The junction had 14 bases not matched to a gene; V was cut back by 7 bases and J by 0 bases. The germline CDR1 and CDR2 sequences are LNHDA and SQIVND (reference sequence). The CDR3 has 18 residues. For the CDR3, the DNA is TGTGCCAGTATCGACCCGACAGGGGGCTATCCTCCTAACTATGGCTACACCTTC. Translated: CASIDPTGGYPPNYGYTF.

V is TRBV6-1 and J is TRBJ1-1, with unresolved D. CDR1 is MNHNS and CDR2 is SASEGT in the germline V gene. The length of the CDR3 is 13 residues. The V and J ends lost 6 bases and 7 bases respectively, with 15 bases between them. CDR3 in amino acids: CASRSLGKVEAFF. CDR3 in DNA: TGTGCCAGCAGGTCCCTGGGGAAGGTTGAAGCTTTCTTT.

This sequence joins TRBV5-1 and TRBJ1-1; D is ambiguous. The CDR3 consists of 15 residues. CDR1 is SGHRS, CDR2 YFSETQ, per germline. Deletions cut 0 bases from V and 1 base from J, with 10 bases between. This chain's CDR3 is CASSLDSQGNTEAFF. Written as DNA, the CDR3 is TGCGCCAGCAGCTTGGATAGTCAAGGGAACACTGAAGCTTTCTTT.

The chain employs TRBV9 and TRBJ2-1, with 10 bases that match TRBD2. The CDR3 totals 16 residues. The germline CDR1 and CDR2 sequences are SGDLS and YYNGEE. Trimming removed 0 bases from V and 10 bases from J; junction bases left unmatched: 10. As DNA, the CDR3 is TGTGCCAGCAGCGTAGGGAATCTAGCGGGAGTAAACGAGCAGTTCTTC. The encoded protein is CASSVGNLAGVNEQFF.

The chain couples TRBV12-3 or TRBV12-4 to TRBJ1-5; TRBD1 matches 9 bases. J was trimmed by 2 bases and V by 6 bases; bases with no gene match: 14. The CDR3 loop spans 18 amino acids. The CDR3, as DNA: TGTGCCAGCAGCCGTACGCCGGGACAGGGCGGGGGCAATCAGCCCCAGCATTTT. Translated, it gives CASSRTPGQGGGNQPQHF.

This clonotype has more than one count but fewer than ten. The genes are TRBV10-3 and TRBJ2-1; possible D gene TRBD2, 5 bases. Trimming took 3 bases from V and 10 from J, leaving 10 bases between them. There are 12 residues in the CDR3. The germline gives CDR1 ENHRY, CDR2 SYGVKD. CDR3 residues: CAISDLGSEQFF. The CDR3 DNA follows: TGTGCCATCAGTGACCTAGGGAGCGAGCAGTTCTTC.

The chain links TRBV12-3 or TRBV12-4 to TRBJ2-7; TRBD2 is a possible D gene (6 bases). The CDR3 is 14 residues long. Trimming stripped 8 bases from V and 3 bases from J, with 17 bases between. The CDR3 sequence is CASGNSGVGYEQYF. CDR3 DNA: TGTGCCAGCGGAAACTCGGGGGTTGGCTACGAGCAGTACTTC.